A selection of T cell receptor beta chains follows, all from one sample in a study of T-cell reconstitution after alpha-beta-depleted transplantation in children. TCRdb reprocessed the PCR reads with MiXCR, giving one entry per CDR3 protein. The sample has roughly 500,000 distinct CDR3 sequences; 10% to 13% are singletons. The sequences come from PBMCs, collected before TCRalphabeta/CD19-depleted stem cell transplant. These TCRs come from a child aged 2-15 years with inherited bone marrow failure, due to receive a stem cell transplant. The CDR3 runs from the conserved cysteine through the conserved F or W. D genes are given only for firm matches. Expanded clones get a size class; other rows say once, few or many, or leave the size out.

v_call: TRBV29-1; d_call: -; j_call: TRBJ2-7; clone_size: few; cdr3_nt: TGCAGCGTTGAAGATACGTCGGCCTACGAGCAGTACTTC; cdr3_aa: CSVEDTSAYEQYF
v_call: TRBV2; d_call: -; j_call: TRBJ2-7; clone_size: many; cdr3_nt: TGTGCCAGCAGTGATCCCGGGACAGGGACTAGCGAGCAGTACTTC; cdr3_aa: CASSDPGTGTSEQYF
v_call: TRBV6-1; d_call: -; j_call: TRBJ1-1; clone_size: many; cdr3_nt: TGTGCCAGCAGTCCCCCGGGAGGAAGGTTCGCTGAAGCTTTCTTT; cdr3_aa: CASSPPGGRFAEAFF
v_call: TRBV12-3/TRBV12-4; d_call: -; j_call: TRBJ1-2; clone_size: few; cdr3_nt: TGTGCCAGCAGTTTACCAGGGAACTATGGCTACACCTTC; cdr3_aa: CASSLPGNYGYTF
v_call: TRBV2; d_call: -; j_call: TRBJ2-1; clone_size: many; cdr3_nt: TGTGCCAGCACTCCCAAGATCCCTGCCGTCGGTTCCTCCTACAATGAGCAGTTCTTC; cdr3_aa: CASTPKIPAVGSSYNEQFF
v_call: TRBV5-1; d_call: TRBD1; j_call: TRBJ2-7; clone_size: -; cdr3_nt: TGCGCCAGCAGTCAGGGGGTAGGGCCCTACGAGCAGTACTTC; cdr3_aa: CASSQGVGPYEQYF
v_call: TRBV5-1; d_call: -; j_call: TRBJ2-3; clone_size: many; cdr3_nt: TGCGCCAGCAGCTCAGGAGGAAATACGCAGTATTTT; cdr3_aa: CASSSGGNTQYF
v_call: TRBV20-1; d_call: -; j_call: TRBJ2-7; clone_size: -; cdr3_nt: TGCAGTGCTCCTAACTGGAACATATCCTACGAGCAGTACTTC; cdr3_aa: CSAPNWNISYEQYF
v_call: TRBV29-1; d_call: TRBD2; j_call: TRBJ2-3; clone_size: many; cdr3_nt: TGCAGCGCCGGGGGCGGGCTAGCGGGAGGAGGCACAGATACGCAGTATTTT; cdr3_aa: CSAGGGLAGGGTDTQYF
v_call: TRBV9; d_call: TRBD2; j_call: TRBJ2-1; clone_size: many; cdr3_nt: TGTGCCAGCAGCGTAGAATTTAGCGGGCCTCAATGGTTCTTC; cdr3_aa: CASSVEFSGPQWFF
v_call: TRBV28; d_call: TRBD2; j_call: TRBJ2-1; clone_size: many; cdr3_nt: TGTGCCAGCACACCGGGACTAGCGGGATACAATGAGCAGTTCTTC; cdr3_aa: CASTPGLAGYNEQFF
v_call: TRBV11-3; d_call: -; j_call: TRBJ2-2; clone_size: many; cdr3_nt: TGTGCCAGCAGCTCGCAAGGGGCGCACGGGGAGCTGTTTTTT; cdr3_aa: CASSSQGAHGELFF
v_call: TRBV27; d_call: TRBD2; j_call: TRBJ2-1; clone_size: many; cdr3_nt: TGTGCCAGCAGGGGACTAGCGGGATTCTACAATGAGCAGTTCTTC; cdr3_aa: CASRGLAGFYNEQFF
v_call: TRBV12-3/TRBV12-4; d_call: -; j_call: TRBJ2-3; clone_size: -; cdr3_nt: TGTGCCAGCAGTTTAAGTTCCCGAGCCACAGATACGCAGTATTTT; cdr3_aa: CASSLSSRATDTQYF
v_call: TRBV4-3; d_call: -; j_call: TRBJ2-1; clone_size: many; cdr3_nt: TGCGCCAGCAGCCAAGAATCAGTGGGAGGCAGCTCCTACAATGAGCAGTTCTTC; cdr3_aa: CASSQESVGGSSYNEQFF
v_call: TRBV6-5; d_call: -; j_call: TRBJ2-5; clone_size: few; cdr3_nt: TGTGCCAGCAGTTACTCGTCCCACCAAGAGACCCAGTACTTC; cdr3_aa: CASSYSSHQETQYF
v_call: TRBV12-3/TRBV12-4; d_call: -; j_call: TRBJ2-7; clone_size: many; cdr3_nt: TGTGCCAGCACCACTCGATACAGGACTTACGAGCAGTACTTC; cdr3_aa: CASTTRYRTYEQYF
v_call: TRBV12-3/TRBV12-4; d_call: TRBD1; j_call: TRBJ1-4; clone_size: -; cdr3_nt: TGTGCCGGCACCCCGGACAGGGCGAATGAAAAACTGTTTTTT; cdr3_aa: CAGTPDRANEKLFF
v_call: TRBV5-6; d_call: -; j_call: TRBJ2-1; clone_size: -; cdr3_nt: TGTGCCAGCAGCTGTGGAAGCGATGAGCAGTTCTTC; cdr3_aa: CASSCGSDEQFF
v_call: TRBV4-1; d_call: -; j_call: TRBJ1-1; clone_size: many; cdr3_nt: TGCGCCAGCAGCCAAGTTGTGAACACTGAAGCTTTCTTT; cdr3_aa: CASSQVVNTEAFF
v_call: TRBV15; d_call: TRBD2; j_call: TRBJ2-5; clone_size: many; cdr3_nt: TGTGCCACCAGCCCCGGCAACGGGGGGGTTGAGACCCAGTACTTC; cdr3_aa: CATSPGNGGVETQYF
v_call: TRBV30; d_call: -; j_call: TRBJ1-5; clone_size: few; cdr3_nt: TGTGCCTGGACCCCGGGCGGCTTGGGGGGGCCCCAGCATTTT; cdr3_aa: CAWTPGGLGGPQHF
v_call: TRBV18; d_call: -; j_call: TRBJ2-1; clone_size: -; cdr3_nt: TGTGCCAGCTCACCGTCCGCCCAGCCTGCCTACAATGAGCAGTTCTTC; cdr3_aa: CASSPSAQPAYNEQFF
v_call: TRBV30; d_call: -; j_call: TRBJ2-3; clone_size: -; cdr3_nt: TGTGCCTGGAGTGGTCAGGGGAGTCGGACAGATACGCAGTATTTT; cdr3_aa: CAWSGQGSRTDTQYF
v_call: TRBV5-1; d_call: TRBD1; j_call: TRBJ1-1; clone_size: many; cdr3_nt: TGCGCCAGCAGTCGGACAGGGGTTAAGGACACTGAAGCTTTCTTT; cdr3_aa: CASSRTGVKDTEAFF
v_call: TRBV20-1; d_call: TRBD2; j_call: TRBJ2-5; clone_size: few; cdr3_nt: TGCAGTGCCAAGTCGAGCGGGAGGAGGCAAGAGACCCAGTACTTC; cdr3_aa: CSAKSSGRRQETQYF
v_call: TRBV28; d_call: TRBD2; j_call: TRBJ2-1; clone_size: -; cdr3_nt: TGTGCCAGCACACTAGCGGGAGCCGGCTCCTACAATGAGCAGTTCTTC; cdr3_aa: CASTLAGAGSYNEQFF
v_call: TRBV5-6; d_call: TRBD2; j_call: TRBJ2-2; clone_size: many; cdr3_nt: TGTGCCAGCAGAACGCCTAGCGGGAGAGGGACCGGGGAGCTGTTTTTT; cdr3_aa: CASRTPSGRGTGELFF
v_call: TRBV4-3; d_call: -; j_call: TRBJ1-1; clone_size: many; cdr3_nt: TGCGCCAGCAGCCAACTTCAGGGGCAGTTCACTGAAGCTTTCTTT; cdr3_aa: CASSQLQGQFTEAFF
v_call: TRBV18; d_call: -; j_call: TRBJ1-5; clone_size: -; cdr3_nt: TGTGCCAGCTCACCTATACAACGGCCTCCGGCGAACAATCAGCCCCAGCATTTT; cdr3_aa: CASSPIQRPPANNQPQHF
v_call: TRBV2; d_call: -; j_call: TRBJ1-5; clone_size: few; cdr3_nt: TGTGCCAGCAGTGAATCGTGGGTTTTGGGCAATCAGCCCCAGCATTTT; cdr3_aa: CASSESWVLGNQPQHF
v_call: TRBV28; d_call: -; j_call: TRBJ2-7; clone_size: many; cdr3_nt: TGTGCCAGCACCCCGGGGCGGATCTACGAGCAGTACTTC; cdr3_aa: CASTPGRIYEQYF
v_call: TRBV29-1; d_call: TRBD2; j_call: TRBJ2-2; clone_size: many; cdr3_nt: TGCAGCGTTGACGGGGGGGGCCTATCCGGGGAGCTGTTTTTT; cdr3_aa: CSVDGGGLSGELFF
v_call: TRBV5-1; d_call: TRBD1; j_call: TRBJ1-2; clone_size: many; cdr3_nt: TGCGCCAGCAGCCCGCTGACAGGGGGCTACACCTTC; cdr3_aa: CASSPLTGGYTF
v_call: TRBV5-4; d_call: -; j_call: TRBJ2-3; clone_size: many; cdr3_nt: TGTGCCAGCAGCTTCGACGGATACACAGATACGCAGTATTTT; cdr3_aa: CASSFDGYTDTQYF
v_call: TRBV3-1; d_call: TRBD2; j_call: TRBJ2-1; clone_size: few; cdr3_nt: TGTGCCAGCAGGCGACTAGCGGGAGACAATGAGCAGTTCTTC; cdr3_aa: CASRRLAGDNEQFF
v_call: TRBV11-2; d_call: -; j_call: TRBJ2-1; clone_size: many; cdr3_nt: TGTGCCAGCAGACTGGGGGGTATTAGGACCTACAATGAGCAGTTCTTC; cdr3_aa: CASRLGGIRTYNEQFF